A selection of T cell receptor beta chains follows, all from one sample in a study of blood T cell repertoires in COVID-19. Here immunoSEQ multiplex PCR was the method, and the copy in TCRdb shows in-frame clones only, minus some. The sample records hundreds of thousands of clones, just over 85% being singletons. The material sequenced was PBMCs or T cells enriched from blood (not recorded which). Receptor source: a man in his forties who had recovered from COVID-19. The CDR3 runs from the conserved cysteine through the conserved F or W. D genes are given only for firm matches. Size is stated for part of the rows, as once, few or many counts, or as a class when the clone is expanded.

j_call clone_size d_call v_call cdr3_nt cdr3_aa
TRBJ1-1 - - TRBV7-2 TGTGCCAGCAGCCCTGGACAGACGGACACTGAAGCTTTCTTT CASSPGQTDTEAFF
TRBJ2-3 once - TRBV3-1/TRBV3-2 TGTGCCAGCAGCCAAGGACTAGGATTTGATACGCAGTATTTT CASSQGLGFDTQYF
TRBJ2-7 - - TRBV7-8 TGTGCCAGCAGCTCAACCCGGGGGGAGCAGTACTTC CASSSTRGEQYF
TRBJ1-2 - - TRBV28 TGTGCCAGCAGTTTATTTTCGGGGTTTGGCTACACCTTC CASSLFSGFGYTF
TRBJ2-2 - TRBD2 TRBV5-1 TGCGCCAGCAGCATCTCGGGACTAGCGTCGATCACCGGGGAGCTGTTTTTT CASSISGLASITGELFF
TRBJ2-5 - TRBD2 TRBV6-5 TGTGCCAGCAGTCGGGGGAGGGAAGAGACCCAGTACTTC CASSRGREETQYF
TRBJ1-5 - - TRBV19 TGTGCCAGTAGTCTCACCCAGGGAAACAATCAGCCCCAGCATTTT CASSLTQGNNQPQHF
TRBJ1-1 - - TRBV28 TGTGCCAGCAGTTTACGGGGTGACACTGAAGCTTTCTTT CASSLRGDTEAFF
TRBJ1-2 - - TRBV10-1 TGCGCCAGCAGTTCCTTCGGGGGGCACTACTATGGCTACACCTTC CASSSFGGHYYGYTF
TRBJ2-5 - TRBD1 TRBV7-9 TGTGCCAGCAGCCAAGGTGGACAGGGCCTTCAAGAGACCCAGTACTTC CASSQGGQGLQETQYF
TRBJ1-1 few - TRBV27 TGTGCCAGCAGTTTGTCAATGAACACTGAAGCTTTCTTT CASSLSMNTEAFF
TRBJ2-3 - TRBD2 TRBV4-1 TGCGCCAGCAGCCAAGAGACTAGCGGGGGAAACACAGATACGCAGTATTTT CASSQETSGGNTDTQYF
TRBJ1-6 - TRBD1 TRBV6-5 TGTGCCAGCAGTTATGATCTAGGGACAGGGAATTCACCCCTCCACTTT CASSYDLGTGNSPLHF
TRBJ2-5 - TRBD2 TRBV27 TGTGCCAGCAGCACCGGCCGCAGGTTACTAGCGGGAGGGCCTAGAGAGACCCAGTACTTC CASSTGRRLLAGGPRETQYF
TRBJ1-2 - - TRBV4-3 TGCGCCAGCACCAGGGATACTTCTAACTATGGCTACACCTTC CASTRDTSNYGYTF
TRBJ2-7 - - TRBV18 TGTGCCAGCTCACTGCAAGAGCGGACGGTTACCTACGAGCAGTACTTC CASSLQERTVTYEQYF
TRBJ2-1 - TRBD2 TRBV6-2/TRBV6-3 TGTGCCAGCAGTTCCGGGGGGGGCAATGAGCAGTTCTTC CASSSGGGNEQFF
TRBJ2-1 - TRBD1 TRBV28 TGTGCCAGCAGCGCCGGGACAGGGGACAATGAGCAGTTCTTC CASSAGTGDNEQFF
TRBJ2-1 - - TRBV20-1 TGCAGTGCAGCCGACTATGAGCAGTTCTTC CSAADYEQFF
TRBJ1-6 - - TRBV11-2 TGTGCCAGCAGCTCCTCCGGGACATCTAATTCACCCCTCCACTTT CASSSSGTSNSPLHF
TRBJ2-7 - TRBD2 TRBV9 TGTGCCAGCAGCCCCGGACTAGCGGGAGGCTACGAGCAGTACTTC CASSPGLAGGYEQYF
TRBJ2-2 once - TRBV4-1 TGCGCCAGCAGTCGGAACACCGGGGAGCTGTTTTTT CASSRNTGELFF
TRBJ1-2 once TRBD1 TRBV29-1 TGCAGCGGACAGGGTGGTACTGGCTACACCTTC CSGQGGTGYTF
TRBJ2-6 - - TRBV10-3 TGTGCCATCAGCTTAACAGGGCCTGGGGCCAACGTCCTGACTTTC CAISLTGPGANVLTF
TRBJ2-7 - - TRBV6-6 TGTGCCAGCAGCTGGGACTTCGGCTCCTACGAGCAGTACTTC CASSWDFGSYEQYF
TRBJ1-4 - - TRBV4-1 TGCGCCAGCAGCCAAGGAGAAGCTCTGGGCCATAGTAATGAAAAACTGTTTTTT CASSQGEALGHSNEKLFF
TRBJ1-6 - - TRBV30 TGTGCCTGGACCCCGGGACTCTCCAATTCACCCCTCCACTTT CAWTPGLSNSPLHF
TRBJ2-1 - - TRBV7-9 TGTGCCAGCAGCCGGGAAACAGGGAACTTCTTC CASSRETGNFF
TRBJ2-5 - TRBD2 TRBV5-8 TGTGCCAGCAGCTCCGTACTAGCGGGAGTTCTAGAGACCCAGTACTTC CASSSVLAGVLETQYF
TRBJ2-3 - - TRBV19 TGTGCCAGTAGTACGGGATCTATTAGCGATACGCAGTATTTT CASSTGSISDTQYF
TRBJ2-2 - - TRBV7-9 TGTGCCAGCAGCGCGCCGGCGGCCGCGAACACCGGGGAGCTGTTTTTT CASSAPAAANTGELFF
TRBJ1-1 once TRBD1 TRBV5-4 TGTGCCAGCAGCGCGGGACAGGGGCACACTGAAGCTTTCTTT CASSAGQGHTEAFF
TRBJ1-4 few - TRBV27 TGTGCCAGCAGTTCGACCCCTAGTAATGAAAAACTGTTTTTT CASSSTPSNEKLFF
TRBJ1-2 few - TRBV18 TGTGCCAGCTCACCTCGGACGGACAGTTTAGGAGGCTACACCTTC CASSPRTDSLGGYTF
TRBJ2-3 - TRBD2 TRBV19 TGTGCCAGTAGTATCGGTTCCAGCGGGAGTGGCACAGATACGCAGTATTTT CASSIGSSGSGTDTQYF
TRBJ2-3 - - TRBV11-2 TGTGCCAGCAGCCCCCGTATCCCCGTGGGCGGGACTCGGGATACGCAGTATTTT CASSPRIPVGGTRDTQYF
TRBJ2-7 - TRBD2 TRBV6-2/TRBV6-3 TGTGCCAGCAGTTACTCCGCCGGGACTAGCGGGGGCTACGAGCAGTACTTC CASSYSAGTSGGYEQYF
TRBJ2-7 - - TRBV6-5 TGTGCCAGCAGTTTTCACGCTATGAGGGATGAGCAGTACTTC CASSFHAMRDEQYF
TRBJ1-1 - - TRBV5-4 TGTGCCAGCAGCTTGGCAAAAAACACTGAAGCTTTCTTT CASSLAKNTEAFF
TRBJ1-4 once TRBD1 TRBV10-3 TGTGCCATCAGGGGACAGGATAAGGGTAATGAAAAACTGTTTTTT CAIRGQDKGNEKLFF
TRBJ1-6 - TRBD1 TRBV7-2 TGTGCCAGCAGCGGGACAGGGGGTAATTCACCCCTCCACTTT CASSGTGGNSPLHF
TRBJ1-1 - - TRBV27 TGTGCCAGCAGTTTATTGGCAGAGAACACTGAAGCTTTCTTT CASSLLAENTEAFF
TRBJ2-7 - - TRBV25-1 TGTGCCAGCAGTGAGACCTCGGGACTTCTATACGAGCAGTACTTC CASSETSGLLYEQYF
TRBJ2-2 - - TRBV9 TGTGCCAGCAGCGTAGGAGGGGGAAACACCGGGGAGCTGTTTTTT CASSVGGGNTGELFF
TRBJ1-6 - TRBD1 TRBV9 TGTGCCAGCAGCGGTATTCCGGGACAGGGTTCCTATAATTCACCCCTCCACTTT CASSGIPGQGSYNSPLHF
TRBJ2-5 - TRBD1 TRBV7-9 TGTGCCAGCAGCCCCGACGAGGGGGCGTTCCAAGAGACCCAGTACTTC CASSPDEGAFQETQYF
TRBJ1-1 - - TRBV23-1 TGCGCCAGCAGTCTTCAGGGAGGATGTGACACTGAAGCTTTCTTT CASSLQGGCDTEAFF
TRBJ1-2 - - TRBV19 TGTGCCAGTAGTACCAATGAGGATAACTATGGCTACACCTTC CASSTNEDNYGYTF
TRBJ1-5 - - TRBV6-4 TGTGCCAGCAGTGACTCGATACGCCACAGAACCGAAAGCAATCAGCCCCAGCATTTT CASSDSIRHRTESNQPQHF